This T cell receptor (beta chain) was captured by sequencing in a study of vaccination and CD4 T cells after COVID-19. General study results and limits: SARS-CoV-2-reactive clonotypes rose nonsignificantly, with the median going from approximately 21 to 40.

Cultured CD4+ T cell DNA underwent sequencing with the Oncomine TCR Beta short-read assay. The template was genomic DNA from cultured CD4+ T cells. TCRdb independently ran MiXCR on the PCR reads; one entry per CDR3 protein. The sample carries 15,000 to 17,000 distinct CDR3 sequences, around four fifths recorded once. Described treatment: approximately 10-day PBMC culture with coronavirus spike peptide pools or control peptides (ViraFEST assay). Using peptide pools, antigen-specific T cells were expanded in ViraFEST before TCRs were sequenced. Cultures of PBMCs, some 2 million per well, were set up with about 10 IU/ml IL-2 and around 9.7 ug/ml peptide pools. About this clonotype: Its antigen is as yet unknown.

Material for sequencing was CD4+ T cells from blood, cultured in vitro. The sequence was obtained from a human donor who had recovered from COVID-19.

The CDR3 DNA sequence: TGTGCCAGCAGTTTTCGGGCAGGGCGCAATCAGCCCCAGCATTTT. Its protein is CASSFRAGRNQPQHF. V and J are TRBV28 and TRBJ1-5, with D maybe TRBD1 (5 bases). Germline V gene sequence: CDR1 MDHEN, CDR2 SYDVKM. The V gene lost 3 bases and the J gene lost 2 bases, with 11 bases spanning the gap. The CDR3 consists of 15 residues. The variable domain in full, with the rest retrieved from reference TRBV28 and TRBJ1-5, is DVKVTQSSRYLVKRTGEKVFLECVQDMDHENMFWYRQDPGLGLRLIYFSYDVKMKEKGDIPEGYSVSREKKERFSLILESASTNQTSMYLCASSFRAGRNQPQHFGDGTRLSIL.